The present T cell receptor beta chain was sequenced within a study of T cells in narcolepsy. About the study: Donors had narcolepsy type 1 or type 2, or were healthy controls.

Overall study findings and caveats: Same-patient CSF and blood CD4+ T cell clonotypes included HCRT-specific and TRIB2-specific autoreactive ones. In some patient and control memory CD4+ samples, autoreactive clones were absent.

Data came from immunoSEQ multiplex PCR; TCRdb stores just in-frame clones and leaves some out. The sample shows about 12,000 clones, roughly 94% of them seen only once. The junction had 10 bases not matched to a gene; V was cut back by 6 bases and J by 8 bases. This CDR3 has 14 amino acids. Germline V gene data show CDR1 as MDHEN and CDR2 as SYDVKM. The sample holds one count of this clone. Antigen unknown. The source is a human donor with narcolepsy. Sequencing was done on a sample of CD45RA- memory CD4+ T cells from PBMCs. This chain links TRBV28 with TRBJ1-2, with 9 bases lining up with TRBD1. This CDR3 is CASRPATGGAGYTF. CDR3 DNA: TGTGCCAGCAGGCCCGCGACAGGGGGTGCGGGCTACACCTTC.